The 29 T cell receptor beta chains below all came from one sample that was sequenced in a study of cytomegalovirus exposure and HLA in healthy donors. This PCR relied on a set of 60 Vbeta primers and 13 Jbeta primers. Clones were read by immunoSEQ multiplex PCR, and TCRdb kept only the in-frame ones, dropping some. The sample has about 190,000 clones; approximately 86% are singletons. Material: PBMCs. These receptors were collected from a woman between 18 and 30 years old in good health and CMV-seronegative.

The chain combines TRBV27 with TRBJ1-2; the match to TRBD1 covers 9 bases. V was clipped by 4 bases and J by 7 bases; unmatched bases: 10. Germline values: CDR1 MNHEY, CDR2 SMNVEV (reference sequence). This CDR3 has 15 residues. The CDR3 DNA reads TGTGCCAGCAGTTCTATATCACAGGGGGCATCTGGCTACACCTTC. Amino acids: CASSSISQGASGYTF.

The V call is TRBV7-9, the J call TRBJ1-1, with 7 bases lining up with TRBD1. Germline CDR1 and CDR2: SEHNR and FQNEAQ (reference sequence). V lost 3 bases to trimming and J lost 7 bases; unmatched junction nucleotides: 14. CDR3 length: 16 residues. The CDR3 spells CASSLQEGAGTLEAFF. The CDR3 nucleotides read TGTGCCAGCAGCTTGCAGGAGGGGGCAGGTACACTTGAAGCTTTCTTT.

V and J are TRBV7-2 and TRBJ2-5; TRBD2 matches at 12 bases. V lost 4 bases and J lost 4; bases outside the gene matches: 7. Germline-derived CDR1 and CDR2 are SGHTA and FQGNSA. The CDR3 covers 16 residues. The CDR3 DNA reads as TGTGCCAGCAGCTCCAGGCTAGCGGGGGGGCTAGAGACCCAGTACTTC. It encodes CASSSRLAGGLETQYF.

The V call is TRBV9, the J call TRBJ2-3; TRBD2 is a possible D gene (6 bases). Germline V gives CDR1 SGDLS, CDR2 YYNGEE. Trimming removed 0 bases from V and 3 bases from J, with 14 bases in between. The CDR3 totals 16 residues. The chain's CDR3 is CASSVGSSAGTDTQYF. CDR3 bases: TGTGCCAGCAGCGTAGGGTCTAGCGCCGGGACAGATACGCAGTATTTT.

The rearrangement links TRBV5-6 to TRBJ2-3; maybe TRBD1 (7 bases). The CDR3 length is 13 residues. The V and J ends lost 3 bases and 7 bases respectively, with 12 bases between them. Germline lookup yields CDR1 SGHDT and CDR2 YYEEEE. The CDR3 reads CASSSTGRNTQYF. CDR3 coding DNA: TGTGCCAGCAGCTCGACAGGGAGGAATACGCAGTATTTT.

Comment on this clone: At one boundary the junction diverges from the germline segment, which might be a read error. Other nucleotide sequences from this sample produce the same CDR3. V is TRBV9 and J is TRBJ1-1; 11 nucleotides match TRBD1. The CDR3 has 17 amino acids. In germline, CDR1 is SGDLS, CDR2 YYNGEE. The CDR3 coding sequence is TGTGCCAGCAGAAGGGTTGGGACAGGGGGGCAGGACACTGAGGCTTTCTTT. Residues: CASRRVGTGGQDTEAFF. The full variable domain, completed using reference TRBV9 and TRBJ1-1, is DSGVTQTPKHLITATGQRVTLRCSPRSGDLSVYWYQQSLDQGLQFLIQYYNGEERAKGNILERFSAQQFPDLHSELNLSSLELGDSALYFCASRRVGTGGQDTEAFFGQGTRLTVV.

The CDR3: CASSQEGLPIYEQYF. CDR3 nucleotide sequence: TGCGCCAGCAGCCAAGAAGGACTTCCCATCTACGAGCAGTACTTC. This chain joins TRBV4-1 and TRBJ2-7; D may be TRBD2 (5 bases). CDR3 length: 15 residues. Germline CDR1 and CDR2: MGHRA and YSYEKL. With 0 bases removed from V and 3 bases from J, the gap between germline ends came to 12 bases.

In DNA form, the CDR3 reads TGCGCCAGCAGCCAAGAGGAGACCACCTACGAGCAGTACTTC. This sequence encodes CASSQEETTYEQYF. The rearrangement uses TRBV4-3 and TRBJ2-7; D uncertain. The CDR3 loop spans 14 amino acids. V dropped 0 bases and J dropped 2 bases, with 8 bases sitting between them. Per germline, CDR1 LGHNA and CDR2 YSLEER.

As to this clone: Within the sample, other DNA sequences also encode this same CDR3. This chain uses TRBV4-2 with TRBJ2-7, with a tentative D call TRBD2 (5 bases). Germline CDR1 LGHNA, CDR2 YNFKEQ. The CDR3 length is 14 residues. The V gene lost 1 base and the J gene lost 0 bases, with 7 bases spanning the gap. CDR3 coding DNA: TGTGCCAGCAGCCAAGCCCGGGACTCCTACGAGCAGTACTTC. It translates to CASSQARDSYEQYF.

The chain couples TRBV2 to TRBJ1-1; D uncertain. The CDR3 contains 13 residues. Germline V gene data show CDR1 as SNHLY and CDR2 as FYNNEI. With 7 bases removed from V and 5 bases from J, the gap between germline ends came to 14 bases. The CDR3, as DNA: TGTGCCAGCACCCGGGAGACGGGGACTGAAGCTTTCTTT. It is translated as CASTRETGTEAFF.

J is TRBJ2-1 and V is TRBV27, with 7 bases that match TRBD2. V shed 5 bases and J 6 bases; nucleotides not matched to a gene: 4. The germline V gene encodes CDR1 MNHEY and CDR2 SMNVEV (reference sequence). The CDR3 loop spans 13 amino acids. This CDR3 is CASSIRLANEQFF. For the CDR3, the DNA is TGTGCCAGCAGTATCAGACTAGCCAATGAGCAGTTCTTC.

The chain couples TRBV9 to TRBJ2-4; 10 nucleotides match TRBD2. CDR1 is SGDLS, CDR2 YYNGEE, per germline. The CDR3 runs to 16 residues. Germline trimming cut 0 bases from V and 8 bases from J; bases unmatched to any gene: 8. The CDR3 sequence: CASSVEGLAGVDIQYF. For the CDR3, the DNA is TGTGCCAGCAGCGTAGAGGGGCTAGCGGGAGTAGACATTCAGTACTTC.

In regard to this clone: No conserved phenylalanine or tryptophan is present at the end of the CDR3, so a read error is the likely explanation. The CDR3 loop reads CAWSGRGGRLDYEQYL. The CDR3 region has the DNA TGTGCCTGGAGTGGAAGGGGGGGCAGACTCGACTACGAGCAGTACCTC. The chain joins TRBV30 to TRBJ2-7; TRBD2 is a possible D gene (7 bases). The CDR3 extends over 16 amino acids. Trimming stripped 1 base from V and 3 bases from J, with 19 bases between. Looked up from germline, CDR1 is GTSNPN and CDR2 is SVGIG (reference sequence).

Notes on this clone: This sample also contains other DNA sequences that code for the same CDR3. The chain employs TRBV4-2 and TRBJ2-7, with 10 bases aligning to TRBD2. V lost 0 bases, J lost 3 bases, and 5 bases stayed unmatched. From germline, CDR1 is LGHNA and CDR2 YNFKEQ. The CDR3 is 16 amino acids. CDR3 DNA sequence: TGTGCCAGCAGCCAAGATGGCGGGACTAGCGACTACGAGCAGTACTTC. This encodes CASSQDGGTSDYEQYF.

This chain connects TRBV6-5 to TRBJ2-7, with D maybe TRBD1 (5 bases). Deletions cut 7 bases from V and 10 bases from J, with 20 bases between. CDR1 MNHEY and CDR2 SVGAGI come from the germline V gene. This CDR3 region has 13 residues. The CDR3 DNA reads as TGTGCCAGCACGGTAGCCGGCGGAGACAGCCAGTACTTC. Its protein is CASTVAGGDSQYF.

The chain joins TRBV6-1 to TRBJ2-3, with 8 positions matching TRBD1. The CDR3 runs 15 residues. Germline V gives CDR1 MNHNS, CDR2 SASEGT. Losses at the gene ends were 4 bases for V and 5 bases for J; bases not matched to a gene: 8. CDR3 sequence reads: CASSVDRAAVDTQYF. The CDR3, as DNA: TGTGCCAGCAGTGTGGACAGGGCTGCCGTAGATACGCAGTATTTT.

V is TRBV7-9 and J is TRBJ2-1; TRBD2 aligns across 8 bases. V trimming: 4 bases; J trimming: 7 bases; junction bases outside the gene matches: 9. The CDR3 has 15 amino acids. Germline V lookup: CDR1 SEHNR, CDR2 FQNEAQ (reference sequence). The CDR3 loop reads CASSSRGGMRNEQFF. The CDR3 bases are TGTGCCAGCAGCTCCCGGGGGGGCATGAGGAATGAGCAGTTCTTC.

V usage is TRBV18 and J usage is TRBJ1-1; perhaps TRBD1 as D (5 bases). This CDR3 is built from 15 residues. Germline V lookup: CDR1 KGHSH, CDR2 LQKENI. Trimming shortened V by 3 bases and J by 1 base, and 12 bases separated the two germline ends. DNA of the CDR3: TGTGCCAGCTCACCCAGGGCGGGGGGGAACACTGAAGCTTTCTTT. It encodes CASSPRAGGNTEAFF.

V usage is TRBV19 and J usage is TRBJ2-1; 14 bases agree with TRBD2. The CDR3 totals 15 residues. Trimming removed 6 bases from V and 9 bases from J; junction bases left unmatched: 7. CDR1 LNHDA and CDR2 SQIVND come from the germline V gene (reference sequence). The CDR3 here is CASSPTSGGAFEQFF. CDR3 nucleotide sequence: TGTGCCAGTAGCCCGACTAGCGGGGGGGCCTTTGAGCAGTTCTTC.

The table lists this clone with a few counts. The gene calls are TRBV25-1 and TRBJ1-5; 7 bases line up with TRBD1. The CDR3 is 13 residues long. Germline loops: CDR1 MGHDK, CDR2 SYGVNS. With 5 bases clipped from V and 5 bases from J, the junction kept 3 bases outside the gene matches. The CDR3 loop reads CASSNRGDQPQHF. The CDR3 coding sequence is TGTGCCAGCAGTAACAGGGGAGATCAGCCCCAGCATTTT.

V is TRBV7-6 and J is TRBJ2-2; D gene ambiguous. The CDR3 is 14 amino acids. The V and J ends lost 1 base and 1 base respectively, with 4 bases between them. Germline V gene sequence: CDR1 SGHVS, CDR2 FNYEAQ. The CDR3 sequence: CASSLGRNTGELFF. CDR3 coding DNA: TGTGCCAGCAGCTTAGGCAGGAACACCGGGGAGCTGTTTTTT.

The V gene is TRBV29-1, the J gene TRBJ1-5, with TRBD1 as a possible D gene (6 bases). This CDR3 region has 12 residues. V dropped 7 bases and J dropped 0 bases, with 7 bases sitting between them. Per germline, CDR1 SQVTM and CDR2 ANQGSEA. The CDR3 DNA reads TGCAGCGGCAGGGGTAGCAATCAGCCCCAGCATTTT. Translation: CSGRGSNQPQHF. Complete variable domain (other parts from reference TRBV29-1 and TRBJ1-5): SAVISQKPSRDICQRGTSLTIQCQVDSQVTMMFWYRQQPGQSLTLIATANQGSEATYESGFVIDKFPISRPNLTFSTLTVSNMSPEDSSIYLCSGRGSNQPQHFGDGTRLSIL.

This clone was seen just once. V is TRBV4-2 and J is TRBJ2-7, with TRBD2 matching over 11 bases. V lost 5 bases to trimming and J lost 3 bases; unmatched junction nucleotides: 3. The CDR3 has 14 residues. CDR1 and CDR2 (germline): LGHNA, YNFKEQ. CDR3 residues: CASSGLAGGYEQYF. The CDR3 DNA follows: TGTGCCAGCAGCGGGCTAGCGGGAGGCTACGAGCAGTACTTC.

The V and J genes are TRBV28 and TRBJ1-5, with 9 bases lining up with TRBD1. The CDR3 runs 15 residues. Germline CDR1 reads MDHEN; CDR2 reads SYDVKM. The trim removed 8 bases at V and 11 bases at J, leaving 16 bases unmatched. The CDR3 region has the DNA TGTGCCAGCGCCTCCTCCGGGACAGGGAAGGGGACCCAGCATTTT. This gives the protein CASASSGTGKGTQHF.

The chain employs TRBV14 and TRBJ1-3, with D unresolved. Germline CDR1 SGHDN, CDR2 FVKESK. Trimming took off 1 base at V and 1 base at J, with 11 bases between the two ends. The CDR3 totals 16 residues. The chain's CDR3 is CASSQARSLSGNTIYF. In DNA, the CDR3 is TGTGCCAGCAGCCAAGCCCGTTCACTATCTGGAAACACCATATATTTT.

Here the CDR3 reads CASSLGQGALQPQHF. The DNA of the CDR3 is TGCGCCAGCAGCTTGGGACAGGGGGCCCTCCAGCCCCAGCATTTT. J is TRBJ1-5 and V is TRBV5-1; 10 bases map to TRBD1. The CDR3 runs 15 residues. V lost 0 bases, J lost 7 bases, and 4 bases stayed unmatched. The germline CDR1 and CDR2 sequences are SGHRS and YFSETQ.

This clone was observed a single time. The chain carries TRBV4-1 and TRBJ1-5; 8 bases map to TRBD1. Germline assignment: CDR1 MGHRA and CDR2 YSYEKL. The CDR3 spans 17 residues. V shed 0 bases, J shed 5 bases, and the junction held 9 bases outside the gene matches. The CDR3 DNA reads as TGCGCCAGCAGCCAAGACTGGACAGGGAGTGTTCATCAGCCCCAGCATTTT. Translated, it gives CASSQDWTGSVHQPQHF.

The chain employs TRBV18 and TRBJ2-7, with TRBD1 matching over 7 bases. The CDR3 has 14 residues. Trimming took 5 bases from V and 6 from J; bases not matched to a gene: 10. Germline V CDR1 and CDR2: KGHSH, LQKENI. The chain's CDR3 is CASSTQGVASEQYF. In DNA form, the CDR3 reads TGTGCCAGCTCAACCCAGGGGGTTGCTAGCGAGCAGTACTTC.

This clone counts as medium-sized. The V gene is TRBV15, the J gene TRBJ1-4; 9 bases align to TRBD1. With 1 base clipped from V and 7 bases from J, the junction kept 7 bases outside the gene matches. This CDR3 comprises 16 residues. Per germline, CDR1 LNHNV and CDR2 YYDKDF (reference sequence). The CDR3 DNA sequence: TGTGCCACCAGCAGAGTTCAGGACAGGGGAGGTGAAAAACTGTTTTTT. It codes for CATSRVQDRGGEKLFF.